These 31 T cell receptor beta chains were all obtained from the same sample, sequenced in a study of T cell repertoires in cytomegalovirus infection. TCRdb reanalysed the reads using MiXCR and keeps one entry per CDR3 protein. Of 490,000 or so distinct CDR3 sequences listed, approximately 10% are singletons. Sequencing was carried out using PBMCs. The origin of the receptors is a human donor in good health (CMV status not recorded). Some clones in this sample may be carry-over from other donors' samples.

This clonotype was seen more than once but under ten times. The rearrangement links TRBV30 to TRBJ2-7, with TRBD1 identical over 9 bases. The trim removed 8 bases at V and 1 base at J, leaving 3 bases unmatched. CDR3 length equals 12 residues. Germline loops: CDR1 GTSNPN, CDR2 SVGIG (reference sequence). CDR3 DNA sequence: TGTGCCCGGACAGGGGATTCCTACGAGCAGTACTTC. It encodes CARTGDSYEQYF.

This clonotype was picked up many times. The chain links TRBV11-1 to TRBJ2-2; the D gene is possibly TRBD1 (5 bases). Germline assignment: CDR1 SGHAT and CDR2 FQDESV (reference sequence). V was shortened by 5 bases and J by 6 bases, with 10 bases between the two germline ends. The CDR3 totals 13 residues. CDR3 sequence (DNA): TGTGCCAGCAGCGGCAGGGTTTCCGGGGAGCTGTTTTTT. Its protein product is CASSGRVSGELFF. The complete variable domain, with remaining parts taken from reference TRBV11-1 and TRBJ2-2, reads EAEVAQSPRYKITEKSQAVAFWCDPISGHATLYWYRQILGQGPELLVQFQDESVVDDSQLPKDRFSAERLKGVDSTLKIQPAELGDSAMYLCASSGRVSGELFFGEGSRLTVL.

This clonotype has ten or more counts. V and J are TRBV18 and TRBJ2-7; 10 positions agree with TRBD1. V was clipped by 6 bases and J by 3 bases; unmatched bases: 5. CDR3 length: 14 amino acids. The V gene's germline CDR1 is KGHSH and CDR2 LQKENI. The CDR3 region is CASSPGTGDYEQYF. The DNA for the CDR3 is TGTGCCAGCTCTCCCGGGACAGGGGACTACGAGCAGTACTTC. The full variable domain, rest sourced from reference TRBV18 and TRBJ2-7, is NAGVMQNPRHLVRRRGQEARLRCSPMKGHSHVYWYRQLPEEGLKFMVYLQKENIIDESGMPKERFSAEFPKEGPSILRIQQVVRGDSAAYFCASSPGTGDYEQYFGPGTRLTVT.

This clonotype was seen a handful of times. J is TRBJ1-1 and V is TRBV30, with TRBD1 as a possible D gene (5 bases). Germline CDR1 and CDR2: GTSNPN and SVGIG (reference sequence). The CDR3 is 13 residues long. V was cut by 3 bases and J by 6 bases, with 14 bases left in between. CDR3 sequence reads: CAWRGPGAPEAFF. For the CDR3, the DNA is TGTGCCTGGAGGGGCCCCGGGGCCCCTGAAGCTTTCTTT.

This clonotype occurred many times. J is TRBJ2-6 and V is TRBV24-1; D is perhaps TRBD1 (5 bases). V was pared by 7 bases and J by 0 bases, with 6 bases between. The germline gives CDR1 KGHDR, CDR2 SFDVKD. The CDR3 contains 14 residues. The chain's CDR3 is CATRDSSGANVLTF. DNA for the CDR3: TGTGCCACCAGAGACAGCTCTGGGGCCAACGTCCTGACTTTC.

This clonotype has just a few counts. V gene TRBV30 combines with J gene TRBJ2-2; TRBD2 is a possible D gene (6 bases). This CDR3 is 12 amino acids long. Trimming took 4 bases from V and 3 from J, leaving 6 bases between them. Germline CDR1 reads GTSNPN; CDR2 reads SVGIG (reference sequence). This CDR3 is CAWTSDTGELFF. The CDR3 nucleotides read TGTGCCTGGACTAGCGACACCGGGGAGCTGTTTTTT.

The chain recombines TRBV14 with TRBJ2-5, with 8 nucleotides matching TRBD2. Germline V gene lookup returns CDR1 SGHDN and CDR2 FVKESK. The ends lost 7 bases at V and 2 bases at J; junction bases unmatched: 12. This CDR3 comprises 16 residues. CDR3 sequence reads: CASKGAGAPTQETQYF. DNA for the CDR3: TGTGCCAGCAAGGGAGCGGGAGCGCCGACACAAGAGACCCAGTACTTC.

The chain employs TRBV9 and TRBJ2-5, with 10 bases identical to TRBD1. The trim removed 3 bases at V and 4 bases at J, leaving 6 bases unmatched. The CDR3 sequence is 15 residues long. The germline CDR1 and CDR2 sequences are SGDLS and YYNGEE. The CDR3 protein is CASSEGGTGVETQYF. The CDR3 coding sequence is TGTGCCAGCAGCGAAGGAGGGACAGGGGTAGAGACCCAGTACTTC.

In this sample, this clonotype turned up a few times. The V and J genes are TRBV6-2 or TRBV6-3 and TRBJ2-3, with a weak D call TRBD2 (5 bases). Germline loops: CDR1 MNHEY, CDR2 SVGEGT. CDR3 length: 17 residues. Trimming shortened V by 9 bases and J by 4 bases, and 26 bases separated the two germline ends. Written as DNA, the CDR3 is TGTGCCAGTCTTGGGCCTTCCCCAACCGACGGGGCAGATACGCAGTATTTT. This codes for CASLGPSPTDGADTQYF.

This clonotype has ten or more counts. The CDR3 here is CASSLGANIQYF. The CDR3 region has the DNA TGTGCCAGCAGTTTGGGCGCGAACATTCAGTACTTC. The chain uses TRBV12-3 or TRBV12-4 and TRBJ2-4; D gene ambiguous. V was cut by 3 bases and J by 7 bases, with 7 bases left in between. The CDR3 runs 12 residues.

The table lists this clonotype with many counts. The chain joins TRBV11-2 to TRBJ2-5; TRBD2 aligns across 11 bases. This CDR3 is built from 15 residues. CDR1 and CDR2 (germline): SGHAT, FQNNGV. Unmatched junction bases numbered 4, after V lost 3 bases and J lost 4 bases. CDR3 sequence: CASSFASGGPETQYF. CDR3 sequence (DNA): TGTGCCAGCAGCTTTGCTAGCGGGGGGCCAGAGACCCAGTACTTC.

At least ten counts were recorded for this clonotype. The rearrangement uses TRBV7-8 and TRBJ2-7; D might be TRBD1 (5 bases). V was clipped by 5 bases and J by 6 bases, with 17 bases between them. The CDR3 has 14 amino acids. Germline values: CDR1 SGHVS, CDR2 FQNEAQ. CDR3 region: CASSTLGAPGEQYF. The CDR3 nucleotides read TGTGCCAGCAGCACCCTTGGGGCGCCTGGCGAGCAGTACTTC. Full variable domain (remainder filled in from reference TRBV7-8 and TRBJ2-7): GAGVSQSPRYKVAKRGQDVALRCDPISGHVSLFWYQQALGQGPEFLTYFQNEAQLDKSGLPSDRFFAERPEGSVSTLKIQRTQQEDSAVYLCASSTLGAPGEQYFGPGTRLTVT.

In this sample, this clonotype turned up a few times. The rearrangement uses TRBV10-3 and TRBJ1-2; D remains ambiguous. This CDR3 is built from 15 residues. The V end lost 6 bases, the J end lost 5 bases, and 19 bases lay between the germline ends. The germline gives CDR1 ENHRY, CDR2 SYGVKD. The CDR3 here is CAISNGNGAMYGYTF. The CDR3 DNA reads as TGTGCCATCAGCAATGGGAACGGAGCGATGTATGGCTACACCTTC.

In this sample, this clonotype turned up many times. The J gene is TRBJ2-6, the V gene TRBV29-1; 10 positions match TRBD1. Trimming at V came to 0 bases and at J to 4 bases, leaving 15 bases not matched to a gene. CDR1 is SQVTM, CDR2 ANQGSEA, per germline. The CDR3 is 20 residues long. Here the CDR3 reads CSVEDSKTRQGAEGANVLTF. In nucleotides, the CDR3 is TGCAGCGTTGAAGATAGCAAAACGAGACAGGGGGCGGAGGGGGCCAACGTCCTGACTTTC.

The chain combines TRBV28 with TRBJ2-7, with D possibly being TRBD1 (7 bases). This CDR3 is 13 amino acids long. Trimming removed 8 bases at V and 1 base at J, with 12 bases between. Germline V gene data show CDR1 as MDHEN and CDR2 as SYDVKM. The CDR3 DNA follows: TGTGCCAGCTGTCAGGGGGGTTCCTACGAGCAGTACTTC. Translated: CASCQGGSYEQYF.

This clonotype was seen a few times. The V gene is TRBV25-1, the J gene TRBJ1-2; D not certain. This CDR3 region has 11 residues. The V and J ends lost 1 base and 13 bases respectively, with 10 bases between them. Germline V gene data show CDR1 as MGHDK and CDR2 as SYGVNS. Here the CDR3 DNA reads TGTGCCAGCAGTGAATTTGGGGAATTCACCTTC. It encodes CASSEFGEFTF.

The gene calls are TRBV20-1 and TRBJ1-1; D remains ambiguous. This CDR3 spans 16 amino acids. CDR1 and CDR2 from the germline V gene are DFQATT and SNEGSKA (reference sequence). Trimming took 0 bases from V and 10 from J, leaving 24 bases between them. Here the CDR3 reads CSARDRLEGPLARAFF. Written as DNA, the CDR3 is TGCAGTGCTAGAGATCGACTCGAGGGCCCCTTGGCTAGAGCTTTCTTT.

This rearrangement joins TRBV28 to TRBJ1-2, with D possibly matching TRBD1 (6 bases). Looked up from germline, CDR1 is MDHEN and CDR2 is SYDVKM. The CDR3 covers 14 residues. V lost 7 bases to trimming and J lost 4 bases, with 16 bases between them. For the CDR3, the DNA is TGTGCCAGCACCTCGCGCAGGGGAGGCTATGGCTACACCTTC. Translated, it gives CASTSRRGGYGYTF.

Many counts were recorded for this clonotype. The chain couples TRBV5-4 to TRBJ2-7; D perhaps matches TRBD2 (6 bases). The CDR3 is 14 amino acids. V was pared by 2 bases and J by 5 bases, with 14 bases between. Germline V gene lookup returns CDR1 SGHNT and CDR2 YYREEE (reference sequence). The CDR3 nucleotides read TGTGCCAGCAGCTTTCGGCTAGCGAGTAACGAGCAGTACTTC. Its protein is CASSFRLASNEQYF.

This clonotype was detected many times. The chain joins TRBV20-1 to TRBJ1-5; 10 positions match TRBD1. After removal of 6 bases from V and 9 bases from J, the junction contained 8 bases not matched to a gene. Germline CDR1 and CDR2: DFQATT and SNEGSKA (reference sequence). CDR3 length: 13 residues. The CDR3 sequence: CSAKTGGEGPQHF. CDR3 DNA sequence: TGCAGTGCAAAGACAGGGGGCGAGGGGCCCCAGCATTTT.

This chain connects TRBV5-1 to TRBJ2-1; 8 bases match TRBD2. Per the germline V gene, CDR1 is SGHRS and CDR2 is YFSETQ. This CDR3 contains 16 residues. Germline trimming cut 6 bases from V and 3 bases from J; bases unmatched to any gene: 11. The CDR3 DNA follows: TGCGCCAGCACTTTAAGGTTCGCGGGGGGCTACAATGAGCAGTTCTTC. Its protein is CASTLRFAGGYNEQFF.

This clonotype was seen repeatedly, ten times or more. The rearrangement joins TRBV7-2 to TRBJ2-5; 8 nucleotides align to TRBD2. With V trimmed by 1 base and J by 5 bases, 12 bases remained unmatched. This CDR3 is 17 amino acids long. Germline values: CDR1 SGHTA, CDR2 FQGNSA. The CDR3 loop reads CASSLVGLAGFSETQYF. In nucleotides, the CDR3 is TGTGCCAGCAGCTTAGTGGGTTTAGCGGGGTTCAGCGAGACCCAGTACTTC.

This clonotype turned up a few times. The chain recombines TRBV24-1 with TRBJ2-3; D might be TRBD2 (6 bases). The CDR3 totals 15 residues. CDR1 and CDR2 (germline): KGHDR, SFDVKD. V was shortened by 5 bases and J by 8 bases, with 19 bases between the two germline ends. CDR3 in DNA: TGTGCCACCAGTGTTCGGGCGGGGCTCTCTTCTACGCAGTATTTT. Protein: CATSVRAGLSSTQYF.

The chain's CDR3 is CASSPHPYEQYF. CDR3 in DNA: TGTGCCAGCAGCCCCCATCCCTACGAGCAGTACTTC. The V and J genes are TRBV7-9 and TRBJ2-7; D ambiguous. The CDR3 is 12 residues long. Germline V gene sequence: CDR1 SEHNR, CDR2 FQNEAQ (reference sequence). The V gene lost 5 bases and the J gene lost 2 bases, with 7 bases spanning the gap.

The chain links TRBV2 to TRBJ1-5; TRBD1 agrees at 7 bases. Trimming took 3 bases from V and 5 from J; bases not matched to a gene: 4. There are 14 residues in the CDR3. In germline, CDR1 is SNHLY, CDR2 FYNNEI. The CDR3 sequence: CASSDRGYDQPQHF. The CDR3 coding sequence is TGTGCCAGCAGTGACAGGGGGTACGATCAGCCCCAGCATTTT.

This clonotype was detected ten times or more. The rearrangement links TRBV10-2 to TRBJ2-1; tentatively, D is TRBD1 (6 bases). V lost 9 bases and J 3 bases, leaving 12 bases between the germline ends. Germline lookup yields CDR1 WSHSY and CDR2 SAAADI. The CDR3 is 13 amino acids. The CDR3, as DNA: TGCGCCAGTTCCCGGGACAACTACAATGAGCAGTTCTTC. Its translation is CASSRDNYNEQFF.

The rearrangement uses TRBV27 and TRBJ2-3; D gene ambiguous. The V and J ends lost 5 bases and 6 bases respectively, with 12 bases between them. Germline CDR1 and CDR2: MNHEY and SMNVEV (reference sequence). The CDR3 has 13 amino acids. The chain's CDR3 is CASSRHLRDTQYF. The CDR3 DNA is TGTGCCAGCAGTCGACACCTACGGGATACGCAGTATTTT.

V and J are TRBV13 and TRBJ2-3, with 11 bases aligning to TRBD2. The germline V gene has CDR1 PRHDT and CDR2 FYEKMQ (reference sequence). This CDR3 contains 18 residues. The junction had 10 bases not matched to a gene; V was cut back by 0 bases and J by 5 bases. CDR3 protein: CASSLGLTSGESIDTQYF. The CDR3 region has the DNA TGTGCCAGCAGCTTAGGCCTGACTAGCGGGGAGTCGATAGATACGCAGTATTTT.

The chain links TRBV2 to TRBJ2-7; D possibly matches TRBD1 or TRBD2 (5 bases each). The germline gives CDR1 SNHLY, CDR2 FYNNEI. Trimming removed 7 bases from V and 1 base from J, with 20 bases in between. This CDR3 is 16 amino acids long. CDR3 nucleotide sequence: TGTGCCAGCAATACCCTGGACAAGCGGATTTCCTACGAGCAGTACTTC. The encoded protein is CASNTLDKRISYEQYF.

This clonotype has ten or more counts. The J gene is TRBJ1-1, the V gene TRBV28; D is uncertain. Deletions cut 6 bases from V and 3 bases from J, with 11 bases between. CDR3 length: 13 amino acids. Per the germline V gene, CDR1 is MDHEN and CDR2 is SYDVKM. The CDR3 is CASSRVGDTEAFF. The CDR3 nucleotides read TGTGCCAGCAGCCGCGTCGGGGACACTGAAGCTTTCTTT.

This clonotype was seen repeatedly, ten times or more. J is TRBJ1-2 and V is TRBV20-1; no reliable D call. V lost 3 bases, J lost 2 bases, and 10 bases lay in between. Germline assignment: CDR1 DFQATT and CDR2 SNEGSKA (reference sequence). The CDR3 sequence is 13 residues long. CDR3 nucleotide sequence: TGCAGTGCTAGTCTCACGGGGAACTATGGCTACACCTTC. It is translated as CSASLTGNYGYTF.